This TCR beta chain originates from a study of cytomegalovirus exposure and HLA in healthy donors. Turning to the study itself: The roughly 700 first-cohort repertoires shared a platform with the approximately 120 validation repertoires, as reported in a later analysis. Study-level results: TCR clusters originating in the first cohort tended to co-occur in the 120 validation repertoires, according to a later analysis.

In the case of this clone: What it binds is not known.

The germline V gene has CDR1 SGDLS and CDR2 YYNGEE. The CDR3 consists of 13 residues. With 3 bases removed from V and 7 bases from J, the gap between germline ends came to 11 bases. Sequencing used immunoSEQ multiplex PCR; TCRdb keeps in-frame clones, though not all of them. The table shows roughly 70,000 clones, with approximately 96% occurring only once. The chain combines TRBV9 with TRBJ2-1, with D possibly TRBD1 on 5 matching bases. Sequencing was carried out using PBMCs. The origin of this receptor is a man aged 18 to 29 in good health and CMV-seronegative. CDR3 sequence reads: CASSEGVRNEQFF. The CDR3 DNA is TGTGCCAGCAGCGAAGGGGTTAGGAATGAGCAGTTCTTC.